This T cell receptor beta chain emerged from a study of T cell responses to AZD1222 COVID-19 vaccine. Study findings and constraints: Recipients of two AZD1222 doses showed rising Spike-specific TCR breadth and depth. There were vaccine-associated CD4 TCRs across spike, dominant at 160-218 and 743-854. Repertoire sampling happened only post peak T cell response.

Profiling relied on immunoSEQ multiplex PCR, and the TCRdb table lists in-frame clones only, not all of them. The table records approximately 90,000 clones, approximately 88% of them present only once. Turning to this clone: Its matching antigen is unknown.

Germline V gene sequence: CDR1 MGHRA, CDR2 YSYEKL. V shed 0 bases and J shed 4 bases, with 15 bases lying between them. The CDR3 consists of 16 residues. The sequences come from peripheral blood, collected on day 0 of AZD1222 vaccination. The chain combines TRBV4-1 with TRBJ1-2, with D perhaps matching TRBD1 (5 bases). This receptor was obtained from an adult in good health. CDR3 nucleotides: TGCGCCAGCAGCCAAGATCCGGGACGTAAACTCTATGGCTACACCTTC. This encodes CASSQDPGRKLYGYTF.